This TCR beta chain was found in a study of T cell changes during pregnancy in multiple sclerosis (dated by TCRdb to between 2018 and 2021). For the wider study: Changes in the T cell repertoire over the course of pregnancy were examined in this study in women with multiple sclerosis.

The receptor library was made with the immunoSEQ multiplex PCR assay. Drawn from immuneACCESS, this table holds only the in-frame rearrangements with V and J called that TCRdb kept. Clones are partly lost; checked studies trace under half to an unresolved V gene and leave the rest unexplained. The sample profile shows some 23,000 clones; 65% to 90% of them were found once. The top ten constitute more than 0.9% of the sample. From V the trimming removes 3 bases and from J it removes 7 bases, while the gene matches leave 9 bases of the junction unaccounted for. The CDR3 spans 16 residues, from the cysteine through the phenylalanine. Left in the record is the CDR3 DNA by itself, 48 bases read in frame from the first base. In the germline V gene, CDR1 corresponds to MGHDK and CDR2 to SYGVNS. Turning to this clone: Its specific antigen is unknown. Qualities for individual bases were not recorded, and no much larger clone is one base off.

This TCR was recovered from a female donor in good health, enrolled as a control in a pregnancy study. The rearranged segments are TRBV25-1 and TRBJ1-3; the central 10 bases match TRBD1. This specimen was CD4+ T cells from peripheral blood mononuclear cells, taken in the first trimester of pregnancy. In nucleotide form, the sequence is TGTGCCAGCAGTGAGACCCCGGGACAGGGGTACAACACCATATATTTT. This gives the protein CASSETPGQGYNTIYF.